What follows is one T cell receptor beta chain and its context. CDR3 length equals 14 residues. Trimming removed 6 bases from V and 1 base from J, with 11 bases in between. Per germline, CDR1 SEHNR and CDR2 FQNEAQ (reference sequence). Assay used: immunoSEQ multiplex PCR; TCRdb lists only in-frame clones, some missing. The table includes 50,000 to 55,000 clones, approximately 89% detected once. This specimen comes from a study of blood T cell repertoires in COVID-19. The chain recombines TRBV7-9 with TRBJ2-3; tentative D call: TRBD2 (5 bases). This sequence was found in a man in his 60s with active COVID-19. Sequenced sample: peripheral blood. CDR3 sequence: CASRKDSGTDTQYF. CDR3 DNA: TGTGCCAGCAGGAAGGATAGCGGCACAGATACGCAGTATTTT.